The 13 T cell receptor beta chains in this list originate from one sample, sequenced in a study of shared clonotypes between healthy human individuals. The table came from immunoSEQ multiplex PCR; TCRdb's copy has only in-frame clones and leaves some out. The sample includes 550,000 to 750,000 clones, about 91% seen only once; the top ten take about 24%. As defined, naive CD8 cells were CD45RO-negative and positively selected for CCR7, with terminally differentiated effector memory CD45RA+ cells excluded. The sample consisted of naive CD8+ T cells sorted from blood. Receptors originate from a man under 40 in good health.

This chain connects TRBV2 to TRBJ1-5, with a weak D call TRBD1 (6 bases). Germline V CDR1 and CDR2: SNHLY, FYNNEI. V lost 3 bases to trimming and J lost 4 bases, with 13 bases between them. CDR3 length: 15 amino acids. The CDR3 DNA sequence: TGTGCCAGCAGTGATGCAGGAGGGGGAAATCAGCCCCAGCATTTT. Protein product: CASSDAGGGNQPQHF.

The rearrangement joins TRBV4-1 to TRBJ2-1, with 8 nucleotides matching TRBD2. From germline, CDR1 is MGHRA and CDR2 YSYEKL. The CDR3 has 19 residues. V shed 4 bases and J 2 bases; nucleotides not matched to a gene: 16. The DNA for the CDR3 is TGCGCCAGCAGCCTTCCGGGACACCAAGCGGGAGTGCCCTACAATGAGCAGTTCTTC. This translates into CASSLPGHQAGVPYNEQFF.

The chain is built from TRBV27 and TRBJ2-1; 7 bases are shared with TRBD2. Germline V gene lookup returns CDR1 MNHEY and CDR2 SMNVEV (reference sequence). Trimming at V came to 2 bases and at J to 0 bases, leaving 4 bases not matched to a gene. This CDR3 has 16 amino acids. The CDR3 coding sequence is TGTGCCAGCAGTTTAAAGAGCGGGGACTCCTACAATGAGCAGTTCTTC. As protein: CASSLKSGDSYNEQFF.

This clone has a handful of counts. The CDR3 sequence is CASSQEQGRGYEQYF. The CDR3 coding sequence is TGCGCCAGCAGCCAGGAGCAGGGTAGGGGCTACGAGCAGTACTTC. The rearrangement uses TRBV4-3 and TRBJ2-7, with D maybe TRBD1 (5 bases). Germline CDR1 and CDR2: LGHNA and YSLEER. V shed 3 bases and J shed 3 bases, with 15 bases lying between them. This CDR3 has 15 amino acids.

The chain uses TRBV27 and TRBJ2-1, with a possible D match to TRBD2 (5 bases). Germline V lookup: CDR1 MNHEY, CDR2 SMNVEV (reference sequence). Trimming took 8 bases from V and 3 from J, leaving 14 bases between them. The CDR3 has 14 amino acids. The CDR3 here is CASFGSENYNEQFF. As DNA, the CDR3 is TGTGCCAGCTTTGGTAGCGAAAACTACAATGAGCAGTTCTTC.

The chain couples TRBV19 to TRBJ1-5; D is undetermined. The CDR3 runs 13 residues. CDR1 is LNHDA and CDR2 is SQIVND in the germline V gene (reference sequence). V lost 3 bases, J lost 4 bases, and 7 bases lay in between. The CDR3 here is CASSMWWNQPQHF. In DNA, the CDR3 is TGTGCCAGTAGTATGTGGTGGAATCAGCCCCAGCATTTT.

The gene calls are TRBV5-1 and TRBJ2-3; 7 bases line up with TRBD2. CDR3 length equals 20 residues. Germline lookup yields CDR1 SGHRS and CDR2 YFSETQ. Trimming removed 1 base from V and 0 bases from J; junction bases left unmatched: 17. The DNA of the CDR3 is TGCGCCAGCAGCTTGTGGGGGGACCTAGCGGATCCTTCTAGCACAGATACGCAGTATTTT. Amino acid sequence: CASSLWGDLADPSSTDTQYF.

The rearrangement uses TRBV7-9 and TRBJ1-4; D uncertain. The CDR3 consists of 14 residues. Germline V gene data show CDR1 as SEHNR and CDR2 as FQNEAQ (reference sequence). V was clipped by 1 base and J by 6 bases, with 9 bases between them. The CDR3 DNA follows: TGTGCCAGCAGCTTAGTGGACGGATATGAAAAACTGTTTTTT. Amino acid sequence: CASSLVDGYEKLFF.

This chain uses TRBV4-1 with TRBJ1-5; D unresolved. Germline CDR1 reads MGHRA; CDR2 reads YSYEKL. The CDR3 has 13 residues. V was pared by 6 bases and J by 0 bases, with 6 bases between. CDR3 residues: CASSKNSNQPQHF. CDR3 bases: TGCGCCAGCAGTAAGAATAGCAATCAGCCCCAGCATTTT.

This clone was seen only once. The chain couples TRBV7-7 to TRBJ2-1, with a possible D match to TRBD1 (6 bases). In germline, CDR1 is SSHAT, CDR2 FNYEAQ (reference sequence). The germline V and J ends were trimmed by 0 bases and 10 bases, with 13 bases remaining between them. The CDR3 runs to 14 residues. The chain's CDR3 is CASSLAHSGAEQFF. DNA for the CDR3: TGTGCCAGCAGCTTAGCGCATTCAGGGGCAGAGCAGTTCTTC.

This chain connects TRBV2 to TRBJ1-1; a weak D match, TRBD1 (5 bases). V shed 8 bases and J shed 1 base, with 17 bases lying between them. The CDR3 is 15 residues long. From germline, CDR1 is SNHLY and CDR2 FYNNEI. The CDR3, as DNA: TGTGCCAGCGGCCTAGTGGGACTGACGAACACTGAAGCTTTCTTT. Translated: CASGLVGLTNTEAFF.

The V and J genes are TRBV19 and TRBJ2-7; tentatively, D is TRBD2 (5 bases). V was pared by 3 bases and J by 1 base, with 7 bases between. Germline V gene data show CDR1 as LNHDA and CDR2 as SQIVND (reference sequence). This CDR3 contains 13 residues. CDR3 residues: CASSITSSYEQYF. The CDR3 DNA follows: TGTGCCAGTAGTATTACTAGTTCCTACGAGCAGTACTTC.

The chain links TRBV5-4 to TRBJ2-3; 7 positions agree with TRBD2. From germline, CDR1 is SGHNT and CDR2 YYREEE (reference sequence). This CDR3 has 17 amino acids. V lost 2 bases to trimming and J lost 2 bases; unmatched junction nucleotides: 11. DNA of the CDR3: TGTGCCAGCAGCTTTTCACCACCGCTAGCGGACACAGATACGCAGTATTTT. As protein: CASSFSPPLADTDTQYF.